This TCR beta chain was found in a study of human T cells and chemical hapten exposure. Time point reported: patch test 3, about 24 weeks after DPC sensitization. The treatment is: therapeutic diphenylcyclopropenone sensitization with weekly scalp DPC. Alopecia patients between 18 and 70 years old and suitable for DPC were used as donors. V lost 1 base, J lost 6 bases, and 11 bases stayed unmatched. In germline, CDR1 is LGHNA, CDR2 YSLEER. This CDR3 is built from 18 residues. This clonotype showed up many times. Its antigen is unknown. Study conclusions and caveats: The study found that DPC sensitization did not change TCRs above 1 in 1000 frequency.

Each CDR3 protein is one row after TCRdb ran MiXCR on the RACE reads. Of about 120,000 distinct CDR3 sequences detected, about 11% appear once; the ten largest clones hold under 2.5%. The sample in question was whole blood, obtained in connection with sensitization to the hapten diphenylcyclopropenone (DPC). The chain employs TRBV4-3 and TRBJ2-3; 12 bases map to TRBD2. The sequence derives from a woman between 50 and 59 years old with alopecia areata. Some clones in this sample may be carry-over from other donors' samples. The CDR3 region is CASSQVSPGLAGFDTQYF. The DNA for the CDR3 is TGCGCCAGCAGCCAAGTCTCTCCAGGACTAGCGGGATTTGATACGCAGTATTTT.